The 27 T cell receptor beta chains reported below all come from one sample, sequenced in a study of cytomegalovirus exposure and HLA in healthy donors. The PCR contained 60 Vbeta and 13 Jbeta primers. Produced via immunoSEQ multiplex PCR; TCRdb's table is partial and in-frame only. This sample carries around 80,000 clones, around 81% of them seen once, and the ten largest clones take around 1.5%. The material sequenced was PBMCs. These receptors all come from a man aged 35 to 55 in good health and CMV-seronegative.

The chain combines TRBV14 with TRBJ1-2, with D tentatively TRBD1 (5 bases). Germline CDR1 is SGHDN and CDR2 is FVKESK. The CDR3 has 14 amino acids. Trimming shortened V by 4 bases and J by 9 bases, and 18 bases separated the two germline ends. CDR3 sequence reads: CASSPLGGASSYTF. CDR3 sequence (DNA): TGTGCCAGCAGCCCCTTAGGAGGGGCGTCTAGCTACACCTTC.

V gene TRBV18 combines with J gene TRBJ2-5; D is unclear. This CDR3 comprises 11 residues. In germline, CDR1 is KGHSH, CDR2 LQKENI. V lost 3 bases, J lost 5 bases, and 4 bases lay in between. In DNA form, the CDR3 reads TGTGCCAGCTCACCCCTGGAGACCCAGTACTTC. Residues: CASSPLETQYF.

V is TRBV30 and J is TRBJ1-5, with TRBD1 matching over 7 bases. The CDR3 runs to 17 residues. Germline V lookup: CDR1 GTSNPN, CDR2 SVGIG (reference sequence). The ends lost 3 bases at V and 0 bases at J; junction bases unmatched: 11. The CDR3 DNA sequence: TGTGCCTGGAGCGCAGGCCGGGACAGCTATAGCAATCAGCCCCAGCATTTT. Translating gives CAWSAGRDSYSNQPQHF.

The J gene is TRBJ1-1, the V gene TRBV19, with a weak D call TRBD1 (5 bases). Deletions cut 7 bases from V and 4 bases from J, with 19 bases between. The CDR3 covers 15 residues. CDR1 is LNHDA and CDR2 is SQIVND in the germline V gene (reference sequence). The CDR3 coding sequence is TGTGCCAGTAATCCCCCTGGCAGGGTAAGCACTGAAGCTTTCTTT. The encoded protein is CASNPPGRVSTEAFF.

V and J are TRBV14 and TRBJ2-5, with D hard to call. V lost 6 bases and J lost 5, with 10 bases in between. Germline CDR1 reads SGHDN; CDR2 reads FVKESK. This CDR3 has 12 residues. This CDR3 is CASSSTRETQYF. The DNA of the CDR3 is TGTGCCAGCAGTTCGACTCGGGAGACCCAGTACTTC.

V gene TRBV18 combines with J gene TRBJ2-3; the D gene is possibly TRBD2 (6 bases). CDR1 KGHSH and CDR2 LQKENI come from the germline V gene. The germline V and J ends were trimmed by 6 bases and 5 bases, with 21 bases remaining between them. The CDR3 totals 16 residues. The CDR3 loop is CASSHYFKGGEDTQYF. The CDR3 DNA reads as TGTGCCAGCTCGCACTATTTCAAGGGCGGGGAAGATACGCAGTATTTT.

The V call is TRBV5-5, the J call TRBJ1-5; tentative D call: TRBD1 (5 bases). This CDR3 region has 16 residues. V was clipped by 0 bases and J by 0 bases, with 10 bases between them. Germline CDR1 is SGHKS and CDR2 is YYEKEE (reference sequence). CDR3 sequence (DNA): TGTGCCAGCAGCTTGGGGACACCTTATAGCAATCAGCCCCAGCATTTT. Amino acid sequence: CASSLGTPYSNQPQHF. The complete variable domain, with remaining parts taken from reference TRBV5-5 and TRBJ1-5, reads DAGVTQSPTHLIKTRGQQVTLRCSPISGHKSVSWYQQVLGQGPQFIFQYYEKEERGRGNFPDRFSARQFPNYSSELNVNALLLGDSALYLCASSLGTPYSNQPQHFGDGTRLSIL.

The chain employs TRBV5-1 and TRBJ2-2; D is perhaps TRBD2 (6 bases). This CDR3 comprises 16 residues. Per the germline V gene, CDR1 is SGHRS and CDR2 is YFSETQ. Between the trimmed V and J ends, which lost 6 bases and 7 bases, there was a span of 22 bases. CDR3 residues: CASTMAAGSGNGELFF. DNA of the CDR3: TGCGCCAGCACCATGGCGGCGGGGAGTGGGAACGGGGAGCTGTTTTTT. The whole variable domain, filled in from reference TRBV5-1 and TRBJ2-2, reads KAGVTQTPRYLIKTRGQQVTLSCSPISGHRSVSWYQQTPGQGLQFLFEYFSETQRNKGNFPGRFSGRQFSNSRSEMNVSTLELGDSALYLCASTMAAGSGNGELFFGEGSRLTVL.

The V call is TRBV20-1, the J call TRBJ1-4; D remains ambiguous. In germline, CDR1 is DFQATT, CDR2 SNEGSKA (reference sequence). The CDR3 runs to 11 residues. The germline V and J ends were trimmed by 8 bases and 7 bases, with 11 bases remaining between them. In nucleotides, the CDR3 is TGCAGTTTTAATCTGGCTGAAAAACTGTTTTTT. Its translation: CSFNLAEKLFF.

The chain recombines TRBV20-1 with TRBJ2-7, with D possibly TRBD2 on 6 matching bases. Germline CDR1 and CDR2: DFQATT and SNEGSKA (reference sequence). The CDR3 has 11 residues. The CDR3 nucleotides read TGCAGCGGGGGTTTCAGGTCCGAGCAGTACTTC. The encoded protein is CSGGFRSEQYF.

V and J are TRBV27 and TRBJ2-1; 7 bases agree with TRBD2. After removal of 2 bases from V and 2 bases from J, the junction contained 6 bases not matched to a gene. The CDR3 has 16 amino acids. Germline loops: CDR1 MNHEY, CDR2 SMNVEV (reference sequence). CDR3 sequence: CASSLVAGGTYNEQFF. CDR3 nucleotide sequence: TGTGCCAGCAGTTTAGTTGCCGGGGGGACCTACAATGAGCAGTTCTTC.

The V call is TRBV27, the J call TRBJ1-4, with 7 bases that match TRBD1. Germline-derived CDR1 and CDR2 are MNHEY and SMNVEV (reference sequence). The CDR3 is made up of 17 amino acids. V was clipped by 2 bases and J by 7 bases; unmatched bases: 13. CDR3 coding DNA: TGTGCCAGCAGTTTAAGTCAGACAGGGACCATAAGTGAAAAACTGTTTTTT. It translates to CASSLSQTGTISEKLFF.

The chain joins TRBV7-2 to TRBJ2-2, with 9 bases aligning to TRBD1. Germline V gives CDR1 SGHTA, CDR2 FQGNSA. This CDR3 is built from 14 residues. The CDR3 region has the DNA TGTGCTGTCGGACAGGGGAGTCGGGCCGGGGAGCTGTTTTTT. It specifies CAVGQGSRAGELFF.

The gene calls are TRBV19 and TRBJ2-1; 9 bases fit TRBD1. Germline loops: CDR1 LNHDA, CDR2 SQIVND (reference sequence). The CDR3 is made up of 17 amino acids. V was clipped by 5 bases and J by 3 bases; unmatched bases: 11. CDR3 nucleotides: TGTGCCAGTAGTCCCCCCCGGGGGACAGGGAGCTACAATGAGCAGTTCTTC. Residues: CASSPPRGTGSYNEQFF.

The J gene is TRBJ2-5, the V gene TRBV15; D is unclear. The CDR3 has 13 amino acids. CDR1 is LNHNV, CDR2 YYDKDF, per germline (reference sequence). V was pared by 3 bases and J by 2 bases, with 7 bases between. CDR3 amino acids: CATSSNLQETQYF. CDR3 DNA: TGTGCCACCAGCAGTAACTTACAAGAGACCCAGTACTTC.

The rearrangement uses TRBV6-7 and TRBJ2-1; 8 nucleotides agree with TRBD2. TRBV6-7 has ORF status, its function being uncertain. The ends lost 5 bases at V and 2 bases at J; junction bases unmatched: 20. This CDR3 has 20 amino acids. The CDR3, as DNA: TGTGCCAGCAGTACCACCGGGACTAGGCAGGCGATGATCCCCTACAATGAGCAGTTCTTC. Amino acids: CASSTTGTRQAMIPYNEQFF.

The chain recombines TRBV7-3 with TRBJ2-2, with 7 bases aligning to TRBD1. The CDR3 totals 15 residues. The V gene's germline CDR1 is SGHTA and CDR2 FQGTGA. V lost 4 bases, J lost 3 bases, and 5 bases stayed unmatched. Here the CDR3 reads CASSSSGTDTGELFF. The CDR3, as DNA: TGTGCCAGCAGCTCCTCCGGGACAGACACCGGGGAGCTGTTTTTT.

The J gene is TRBJ1-1, the V gene TRBV7-3, with TRBD1 matching 10 bases. V shed 5 bases, J shed 5 bases, and the junction held 5 bases outside the gene matches. Germline loops: CDR1 SGHTA, CDR2 FQGTGA. The CDR3 is 14 amino acids. CDR3 coding DNA: TGTGCCAGCAGCGCGGGACAGGGGAATACTGAAGCTTTCTTT. Amino acids: CASSAGQGNTEAFF.

The rearrangement uses TRBV4-1 and TRBJ1-5; a possible D gene is TRBD1 (5 bases). The germline CDR1 and CDR2 sequences are MGHRA and YSYEKL. The CDR3 loop spans 17 amino acids. V gave up 6 bases and J gave up 4 bases, with 22 bases separating them. The CDR3 spells CASSQGTGGYRNQPQHF. The CDR3 bases are TGCGCCAGCAGTCAGGGAACGGGTGGGTATCGAAATCAGCCCCAGCATTTT.

CDR3 protein: CASGLTTGITEAFF. The CDR3 coding sequence is TGTGCTAGTGGTTTGACCACAGGGATCACTGAAGCTTTCTTT. This chain uses TRBV12-5 with TRBJ1-1; a possible D gene is TRBD1 (6 bases). Germline CDR1 LGHNT, CDR2 FRNRAP. V was pared by 2 bases and J by 4 bases, with 11 bases between. This CDR3 region has 14 residues.

V is TRBV7-9 and J is TRBJ1-1, with D uncertain. CDR3 length equals 15 residues. Per germline, CDR1 SEHNR and CDR2 FQNEAQ (reference sequence). Trimming took 4 bases from V and 5 from J, leaving 17 bases between them. The CDR3 DNA is TGTGCCAGCAGCTGGGCCCCCGCTACCGCTACTGAAGCTTTCTTT. This sequence encodes CASSWAPATATEAFF.

The V call is TRBV5-1, the J call TRBJ2-1; D is possibly TRBD2 (6 bases). CDR1 SGHRS and CDR2 YFSETQ come from the germline V gene. V lost 4 bases and J 4 bases, leaving 18 bases between the germline ends. The CDR3 runs 16 residues. CDR3 DNA: TGCGCCAGCAGCCACATGAAGCGGGTCAGATACAATGAGCAGTTCTTC. It encodes CASSHMKRVRYNEQFF.

In its sample, this clone was seen a few times. The chain uses TRBV10-2 and TRBJ1-5; D remains unclear. This CDR3 has 19 amino acids. Germline-derived CDR1 and CDR2 are WSHSY and SAAADI. The germline V and J ends were trimmed by 1 base and 4 bases, with 23 bases remaining between them. In nucleotides, the CDR3 is TGCGCCAGCAGTGAGTGGTGGGTAAGAGAGCGTATTATTAATCAGCCCCAGCATTTT. Its translation: CASSEWWVRERIINQPQHF.

In this sample, this clone turned up once. The V and J genes are TRBV18 and TRBJ1-2, with 11 bases lining up with TRBD1. Germline CDR1 reads KGHSH; CDR2 reads LQKENI. The CDR3 is 15 residues long. V lost 3 bases, J lost 4 bases, and 4 bases stayed unmatched. CDR3 region: CASSPGQGAAYGYTF. In DNA form, the CDR3 reads TGTGCCAGCTCACCCGGACAGGGGGCGGCCTATGGCTACACCTTC.

This clone was seen only once. The V gene is TRBV13, the J gene TRBJ1-4, with D maybe TRBD1 (5 bases). Trimming removed 0 bases from V and 8 bases from J, with 16 bases in between. In germline, CDR1 is PRHDT, CDR2 FYEKMQ (reference sequence). The CDR3 is made up of 16 amino acids. The CDR3 region is CASSLGPGLITEKLFF. In nucleotides, the CDR3 is TGTGCCAGCAGCTTAGGTCCGGGACTAATCACCGAAAAACTGTTTTTT.

The CDR3 DNA follows: TGTGCCAGCAGTAGTAAGACTAGCGGGAACAATGAGCAGTTCTTC. Its translation is CASSSKTSGNNEQFF. V usage is TRBV6-1 and J usage is TRBJ2-1; 11 bases fit TRBD2. The V gene end was trimmed by 5 bases and the J gene end by 5 bases; junction bases not matched to a gene: 5. The germline V gene encodes CDR1 MNHNS and CDR2 SASEGT. The CDR3 runs to 15 residues.

The rearrangement joins TRBV11-2 to TRBJ2-1, with no clear D. Germline CDR1 is SGHAT and CDR2 is FQNNGV. The CDR3 length is 13 residues. Trimming took 0 bases from V and 7 from J, leaving 7 bases between them. The CDR3 DNA follows: TGTGCCAGCAGCTTAGACCCCATTAATGAGCAGTTCTTC. Amino acids: CASSLDPINEQFF. The variable domain in full, with the rest retrieved from reference TRBV11-2 and TRBJ2-1, is EAGVAQSPRYKIIEKRQSVAFWCNPISGHATLYWYQQILGQGPKLLIQFQNNGVVDDSQLPKDRFSAERLKGVDSTLKIQPAKLEDSAVYLCASSLDPINEQFFGPGTRLTVL.